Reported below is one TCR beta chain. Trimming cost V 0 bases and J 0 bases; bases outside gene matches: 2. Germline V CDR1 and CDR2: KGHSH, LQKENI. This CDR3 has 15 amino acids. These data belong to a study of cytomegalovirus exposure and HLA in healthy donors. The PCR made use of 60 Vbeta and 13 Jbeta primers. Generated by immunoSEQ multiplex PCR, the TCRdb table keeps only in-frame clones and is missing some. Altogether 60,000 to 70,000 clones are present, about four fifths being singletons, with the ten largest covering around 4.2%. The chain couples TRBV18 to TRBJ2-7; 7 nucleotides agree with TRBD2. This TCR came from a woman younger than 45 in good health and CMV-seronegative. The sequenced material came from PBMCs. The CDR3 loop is CASSPPGEGSYEQYF. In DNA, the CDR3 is TGTGCCAGCTCACCACCTGGGGAGGGCTCCTACGAGCAGTACTTC.